These 3 T cell receptor beta chains were sequenced from one sample in a study of blood T cell repertoires in COVID-19. Some clones are missing from TCRdb's copy, which holds only in-frame ones; the method was immunoSEQ multiplex PCR. Seen here are approximately 400,000 clones, more than 70% observed once, and the top ten hold more than 0.95%. Sequencing input: PBMCs or T cells enriched from blood (not recorded which). Receptors were obtained from a woman aged 18-29 years who had recovered from COVID-19.

The CDR3 DNA reads TGTGCCAGCAGACTGGGACAGGGCGGCAACGAGCAGTACTTC. This codes for CASRLGQGGNEQYF. This rearrangement joins TRBV28 to TRBJ2-7, with 9 bases fitting TRBD1. CDR1 is MDHEN, CDR2 SYDVKM, per germline. Trimming cost V 6 bases and J 5 bases; bases outside gene matches: 8. The CDR3 contains 14 residues.

This chain uses TRBV5-4 with TRBJ2-1, with a tentative D call TRBD2 (6 bases). From germline, CDR1 is SGHNT and CDR2 YYREEE (reference sequence). The CDR3 totals 14 residues. V was cut by 4 bases and J by 7 bases, with 15 bases left in between. CDR3 amino acids: CASSTSSGVNEQFF. In DNA form, the CDR3 reads TGTGCCAGCAGCACCAGCTCGGGGGTAAATGAGCAGTTCTTC.

The chain is built from TRBV5-5 and TRBJ1-1, with D perhaps matching TRBD1 (5 bases). V was trimmed by 1 base and J by 0 bases, leaving 10 bases between them. From germline, CDR1 is SGHKS and CDR2 YYEKEE (reference sequence). The CDR3 loop spans 15 amino acids. CDR3 sequence: CASSLFQGLNTEAFF. The CDR3 DNA sequence: TGTGCCAGCAGCTTGTTTCAGGGATTGAACACTGAAGCTTTCTTT.